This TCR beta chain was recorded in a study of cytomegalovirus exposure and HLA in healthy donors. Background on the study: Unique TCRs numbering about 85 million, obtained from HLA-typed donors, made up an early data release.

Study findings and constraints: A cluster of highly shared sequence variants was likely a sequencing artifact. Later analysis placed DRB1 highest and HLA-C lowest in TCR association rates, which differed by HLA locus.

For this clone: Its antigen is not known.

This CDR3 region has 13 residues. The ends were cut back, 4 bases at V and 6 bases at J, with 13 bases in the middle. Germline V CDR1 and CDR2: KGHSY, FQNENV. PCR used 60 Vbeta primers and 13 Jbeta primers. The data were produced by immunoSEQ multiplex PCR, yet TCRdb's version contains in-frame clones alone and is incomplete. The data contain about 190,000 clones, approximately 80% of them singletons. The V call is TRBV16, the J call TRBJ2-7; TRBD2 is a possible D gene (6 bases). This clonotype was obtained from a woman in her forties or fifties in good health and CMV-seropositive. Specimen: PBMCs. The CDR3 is CASSLKWGVEQYF. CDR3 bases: TGTGCCAGCAGCCTAAAGTGGGGGGTCGAGCAGTACTTC.